This T cell receptor beta chain stems from a study of cytomegalovirus exposure and HLA in healthy donors. Study conclusions and caveats: A later analysis found that most CMV-associated TCR beta chains appeared HLA-restricted.

PCR involved 60 Vbeta and 13 Jbeta primers. This table comes from immunoSEQ multiplex PCR, and its TCRdb copy is limited to in-frame clones, with some not included. This sample has more than 120,000 clones, with 82% found just once. Concerning this clone itself: Antigen specificity is unknown.

Everyone who donated was a healthy bone marrow donor. This receptor was taken from a male donor in good health and CMV-seronegative. What was sequenced was PBMCs.

CDR3 DNA sequence: TGTGCCAGCAGTTTCCTTTCGGGAGGGGTTGAGCAGTACTTC. Residues: CASSFLSGGVEQYF. This chain joins TRBV28 and TRBJ2-7, with 8 bases that match TRBD2. V shed 3 bases, J shed 7 bases, and the junction held 8 bases outside the gene matches. From germline, CDR1 is MDHEN and CDR2 SYDVKM. The CDR3 runs to 14 residues.